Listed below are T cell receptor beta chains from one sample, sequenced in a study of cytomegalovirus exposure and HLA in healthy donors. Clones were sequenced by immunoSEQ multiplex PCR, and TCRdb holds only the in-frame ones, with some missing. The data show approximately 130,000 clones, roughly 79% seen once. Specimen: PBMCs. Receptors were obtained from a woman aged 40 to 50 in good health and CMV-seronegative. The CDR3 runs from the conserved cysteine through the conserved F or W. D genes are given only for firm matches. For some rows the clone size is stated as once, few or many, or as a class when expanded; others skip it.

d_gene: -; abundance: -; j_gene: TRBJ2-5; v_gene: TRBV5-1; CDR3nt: TGCGCCAGCAGCTTGCCTGAAGAGACCCAGTACTTC; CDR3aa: CASSLPEETQYF
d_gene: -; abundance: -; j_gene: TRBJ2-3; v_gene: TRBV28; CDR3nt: TGTGCCAGCAGTCACACACCCTCCCCCACAGATACGCAGTATTTT; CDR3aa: CASSHTPSPTDTQYF
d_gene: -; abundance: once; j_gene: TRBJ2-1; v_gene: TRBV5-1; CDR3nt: TGCGCCAGCAGCGAGGAGAGCTCCTACAATGAGCAGTTCTTC; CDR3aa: CASSEESSYNEQFF
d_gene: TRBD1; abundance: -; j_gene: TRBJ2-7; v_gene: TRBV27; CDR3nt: TGTGCCAGCAGTCACGCCGGGACAGGGACCGGGAGGTCCTACGAGCAGTACTTC; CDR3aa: CASSHAGTGTGRSYEQYF
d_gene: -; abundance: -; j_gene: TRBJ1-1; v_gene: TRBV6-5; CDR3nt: TGTGCCAGCAGCCCATGGTCAGACACTGAAGCTTTCTTT; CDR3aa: CASSPWSDTEAFF
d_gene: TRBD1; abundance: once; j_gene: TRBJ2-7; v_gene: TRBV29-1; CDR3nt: TGCAGCGTTGAGGGGGACAGGGGAGTCGACGAGCAGTACTTC; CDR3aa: CSVEGDRGVDEQYF
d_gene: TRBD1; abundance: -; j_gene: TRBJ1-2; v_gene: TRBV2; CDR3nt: TGTGCCAGCAGTGAGGGCAGGGGGAGTAACTATGGCTACACCTTC; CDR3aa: CASSEGRGSNYGYTF
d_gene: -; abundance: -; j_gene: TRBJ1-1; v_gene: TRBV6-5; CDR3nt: TGTGCCAGCGCTCTCCGGGAGAACACTGAAGCTTTCTTT; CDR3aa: CASALRENTEAFF
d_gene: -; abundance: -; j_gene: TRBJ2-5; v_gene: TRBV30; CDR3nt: TGTGCCTGGAGTGTGGGACTGGATGGGGAGACCCAGTACTTC; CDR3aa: CAWSVGLDGETQYF
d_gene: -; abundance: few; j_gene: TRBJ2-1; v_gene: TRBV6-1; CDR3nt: TGTGCCAGCAGGGACAGGGACTACCGCAATGAGCAGTTCTTC; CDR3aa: CASRDRDYRNEQFF
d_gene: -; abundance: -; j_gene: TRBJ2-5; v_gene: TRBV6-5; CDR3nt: TGTGCCAGCAGCCCACGCTTAGCAGCCTGGGAGACCCAGTACTTC; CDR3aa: CASSPRLAAWETQYF
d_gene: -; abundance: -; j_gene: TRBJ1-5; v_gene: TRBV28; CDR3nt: TGTGCCAGCAGTTTATTCGGCCGGGCCGGGGAGCCCCAGCATTTT; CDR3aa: CASSLFGRAGEPQHF
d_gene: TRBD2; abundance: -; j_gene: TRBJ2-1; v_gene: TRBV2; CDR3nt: TGTGCCAGCAGTGAAGCCCTGATGGGGACTAGCGGGGGAGGCTCCTACAATGAGCAGTTCTTC; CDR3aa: CASSEALMGTSGGGSYNEQFF
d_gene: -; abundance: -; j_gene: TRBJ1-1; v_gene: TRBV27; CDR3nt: TGTGCCAGCAGTTTAGTCGGGCTAGCGTCGGCCACTGAAGCTTTCTTT; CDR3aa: CASSLVGLASATEAFF
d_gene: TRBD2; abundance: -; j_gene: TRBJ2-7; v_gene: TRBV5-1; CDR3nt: TGCGCCAGCAGCTTTACCGGGACTAGCGGGACCGAGCAGTACTTC; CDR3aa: CASSFTGTSGTEQYF
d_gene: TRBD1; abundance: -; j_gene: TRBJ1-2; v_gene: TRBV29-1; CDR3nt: TGCAGCGTTCACGTGGCGACAGGGACTTTCTATGGCTACACCTTC; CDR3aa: CSVHVATGTFYGYTF
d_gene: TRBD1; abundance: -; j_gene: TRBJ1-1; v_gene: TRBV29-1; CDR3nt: TGCAGCGTTGACCACAGGGGAACAACTGAAGCTTTCTTT; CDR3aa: CSVDHRGTTEAFF
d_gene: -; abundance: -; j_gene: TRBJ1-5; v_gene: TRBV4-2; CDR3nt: TGTGCCAGCAGCCAAGAGATAGAGGGTCAGCCCCAGCATTTT; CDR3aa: CASSQEIEGQPQHF
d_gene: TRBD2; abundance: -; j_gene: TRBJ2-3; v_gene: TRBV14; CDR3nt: TGTGCCAGCAGCCAGACTAGCCCCGTTACAGATACGCAGTATTTT; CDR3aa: CASSQTSPVTDTQYF
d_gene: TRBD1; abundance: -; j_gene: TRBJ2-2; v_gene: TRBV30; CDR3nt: TGTGCCTCCTCAGGCCGGGACAGTGACCGGGAGCTGTTTTTT; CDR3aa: CASSGRDSDRELFF
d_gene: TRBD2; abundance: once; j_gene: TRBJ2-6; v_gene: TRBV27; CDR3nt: TGTGCCAGCAGTGGAGCGGGGGGTTTCTCTGGGGCCAACGGCCTGACTTTC; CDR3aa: CASSGAGGFSGANGLTF
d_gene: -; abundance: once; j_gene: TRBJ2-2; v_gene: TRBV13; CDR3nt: TGTGCCAGCAGCTCCTCGGCCCGGGAACGTCTGTTTTTT; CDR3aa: CASSSSARERLFF
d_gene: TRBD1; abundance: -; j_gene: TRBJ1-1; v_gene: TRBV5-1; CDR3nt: TGCGCCAGCAGCGACCGACAGGGTGGGACTGAAGCTTTCTTT; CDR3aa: CASSDRQGGTEAFF
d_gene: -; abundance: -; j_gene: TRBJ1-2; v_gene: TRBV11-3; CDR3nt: TGTGCCAGCAGCTCCTTTGGGGGGGCGCTTCCCACCTTC; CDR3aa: CASSSFGGALPTF
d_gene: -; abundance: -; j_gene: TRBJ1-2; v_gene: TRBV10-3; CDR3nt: TGTGCCATCAGTGAAGGGGTAGCTAACTATGGCTACACCTTC; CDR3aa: CAISEGVANYGYTF
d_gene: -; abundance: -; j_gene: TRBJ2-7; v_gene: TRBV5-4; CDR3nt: TGTGCCAGCAGCGCCGCTCTAGCGCCGTACGAGCAGTACTTC; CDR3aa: CASSAALAPYEQYF
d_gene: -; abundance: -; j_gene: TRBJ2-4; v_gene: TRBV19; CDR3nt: TGTGCCAGTAGACCACCCGGGAACCTGGGAGAAAACATTCAGTACTTC; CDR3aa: CASRPPGNLGENIQYF
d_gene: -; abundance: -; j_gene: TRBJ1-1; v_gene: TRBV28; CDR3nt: TGTGCCAGCAGGTGGTCGGAACAGACTGAAGCTTTCTTT; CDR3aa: CASRWSEQTEAFF
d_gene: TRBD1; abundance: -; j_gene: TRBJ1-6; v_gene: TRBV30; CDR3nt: TGTGCCTGGAATAAACAGGGGGAACCCCTCCACTTT; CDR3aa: CAWNKQGEPLHF
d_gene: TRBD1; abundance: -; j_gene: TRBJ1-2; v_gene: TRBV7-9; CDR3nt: TGTGCCAGCAGCCCCCGGACAGGGGGTAATGGGGGCTACACCTTC; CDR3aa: CASSPRTGGNGGYTF
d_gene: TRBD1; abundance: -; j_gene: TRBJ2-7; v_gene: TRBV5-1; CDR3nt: TGCGCCAGCAGCTTGCGGGGACAGGGAACCTACGAGCAGTACTTC; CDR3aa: CASSLRGQGTYEQYF
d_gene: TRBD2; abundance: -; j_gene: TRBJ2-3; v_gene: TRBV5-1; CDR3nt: TGCGCCAGCAGCTCATTAGCGGGAGGGCCCGGCACAGATACGCAGTATTTT; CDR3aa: CASSSLAGGPGTDTQYF
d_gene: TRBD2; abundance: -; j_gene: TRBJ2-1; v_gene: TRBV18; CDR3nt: TGTGCCAGCTCACGTCAAACGGGAGGTTCAGGAGGCAATGAGCAGTTCTTC; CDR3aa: CASSRQTGGSGGNEQFF
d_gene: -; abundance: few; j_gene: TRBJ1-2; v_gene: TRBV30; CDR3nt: TGTGCCGGTGAGCACCGGGATACGGGCTGGTCTGGCTACACCTTC; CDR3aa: CAGEHRDTGWSGYTF
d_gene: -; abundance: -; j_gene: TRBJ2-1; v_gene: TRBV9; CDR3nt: TGTGCCAGCAGCGTAGGAGGGGACTTCGACAATGAGCAGTTCTTC; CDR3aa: CASSVGGDFDNEQFF
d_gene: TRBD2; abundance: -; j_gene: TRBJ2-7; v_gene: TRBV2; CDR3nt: TGTGCCAGCAGCATTGGGGGACTAGCGACACACGAGCAGTACTTC; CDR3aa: CASSIGGLATHEQYF
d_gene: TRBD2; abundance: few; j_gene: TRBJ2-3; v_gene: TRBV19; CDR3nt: TGTGCCAGTAGTAAAGCGGGGGCAGATACGCAGTATTTT; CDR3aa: CASSKAGADTQYF
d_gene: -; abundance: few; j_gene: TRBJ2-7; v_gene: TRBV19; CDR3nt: TGTGCCAGTAGTACCGTCACTTCCGTCGAGCAGTACTTC; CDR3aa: CASSTVTSVEQYF
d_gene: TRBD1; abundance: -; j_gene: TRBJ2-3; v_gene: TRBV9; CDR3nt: TGTGCCAGCAGCGCGGAGCAGGGGGCGGTAACAGATACGCAGTATTTT; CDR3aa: CASSAEQGAVTDTQYF
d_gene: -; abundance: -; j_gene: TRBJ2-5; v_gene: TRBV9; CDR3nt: TGTGCCAGCAGCGTAGCCGCGGGCCAGGCGGAGACCCAGTACTTC; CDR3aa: CASSVAAGQAETQYF
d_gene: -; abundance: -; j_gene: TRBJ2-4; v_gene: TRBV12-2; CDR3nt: TGTGCAAGTCGCTCCGGGCGGCTGACAGGAGATTACAAAAACAGTCAGTACTTC; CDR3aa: CASRSGRLTGDYKNSQYF
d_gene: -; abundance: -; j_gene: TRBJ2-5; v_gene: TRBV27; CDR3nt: TGTGCCAGCAGTCCCCCCGGGGATGCCCGGGCGACCCAGTACTTC; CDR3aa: CASSPPGDARATQYF
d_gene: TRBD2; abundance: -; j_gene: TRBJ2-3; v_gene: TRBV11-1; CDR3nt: TGTGCCAGTGCCCGGGGACTAGCGACCGGAGATACGCAGTATTTT; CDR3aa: CASARGLATGDTQYF